A single TCR beta chain is shown here with its context. Its cognate antigen is unknown. This entry comes from a study of cytomegalovirus exposure and HLA in healthy donors. Profiling relied on immunoSEQ multiplex PCR, and the TCRdb table lists in-frame clones only, not all of them. The sample includes 150,000 to 200,000 clones, roughly nine tenths of them seen just once. Study-wide results and caveats: There were some public TCRs occurring in many donors, but most TCR sequences were rare.

The receptor was isolated from a woman aged 25 to 39 in good health and CMV-seronegative. The sample taken for sequencing was PBMCs.

The CDR3 DNA reads as TGTGCCAGCAGCTTAGAAGGGAGCTCCTATAATTCACCCCTCCACTTT. Its translation: CASSLEGSSYNSPLHF. The chain uses TRBV7-9 and TRBJ1-6; D gene uncertain. The CDR3 spans 16 residues. Between the trimmed V and J ends, which lost 1 base and 0 bases, there was a span of 7 bases. Germline CDR1 and CDR2: SEHNR and FQNEAQ (reference sequence).